Below are 23 T cell receptor beta chains sequenced from a single sample in a study of Ad26.COV2.S vaccination and SARS-CoV-2 variants. The table came from immunoSEQ multiplex PCR; TCRdb's copy has only in-frame clones and leaves some out. Seen here are roughly 390,000 clones, 88% observed once, and the top ten hold under 4%. Treatment defined: around 19 received Ad26.COV2.S at low or high dose, single or two shots; about 5 received placebo; per-sample allocation not given. Samples analyzed were those drawn on day 63 after the first vaccine or placebo injection. The sample was peripheral blood, taken in a trial of Ad26.COV2.S vaccine versus placebo. The receptors derive from a person aged 18 to 65 who received the Ad26.COV2.S COVID-19 vaccine or a placebo.

This sequence joins TRBV4-1 and TRBJ1-4; D possibly corresponds to TRBD1 (5 bases). The CDR3 runs 17 residues. Germline V lookup: CDR1 MGHRA, CDR2 YSYEKL. The V end was cut by 1 base, the J end by 5 bases, with 17 bases between. The CDR3 nucleotides read TGCGCCAGCAGCCAAGGCAATTTAGGGACGCTCAATGAAAAACTGTTTTTT. It codes for CASSQGNLGTLNEKLFF.

V gene TRBV9 combines with J gene TRBJ1-6; 10 nucleotides align to TRBD1. The CDR3 extends over 14 amino acids. Germline V gene sequence: CDR1 SGDLS, CDR2 YYNGEE. The V gene end was trimmed by 0 bases and the J gene end by 10 bases; junction bases not matched to a gene: 1. CDR3: CASSVGGQGSPLHF. CDR3 in DNA: TGTGCCAGCAGCGTAGGGGGACAGGGGTCACCCCTCCACTTT.

This clone was seen a handful of times. The chain links TRBV19 to TRBJ1-1; no clear D. Germline V gene sequence: CDR1 LNHDA, CDR2 SQIVND (reference sequence). The CDR3 has 12 residues. Trimming removed 5 bases from V and 3 bases from J, with 7 bases in between. The CDR3, as DNA: TGTGCCAGTAGTTTTAGGCACACTGAAGCTTTCTTT. This translates into CASSFRHTEAFF.

The rearrangement uses TRBV6-1 and TRBJ2-7; a possible D gene is TRBD1 (6 bases). The V and J ends lost 0 bases and 2 bases respectively, with 11 bases between them. CDR3 length: 15 residues. Germline CDR1 MNHNS, CDR2 SASEGT. The CDR3 here is CASSEATGSTYEQYF. CDR3 nucleotide sequence: TGTGCCAGCAGTGAAGCCACAGGGAGTACCTACGAGCAGTACTTC.

The V gene is TRBV29-1, the J gene TRBJ2-1; D may be TRBD2 (5 bases). Germline V lookup: CDR1 SQVTM, CDR2 ANQGSEA. Trimming shortened V by 4 bases and J by 6 bases, and 10 bases separated the two germline ends. This CDR3 region has 12 residues. Here the CDR3 DNA reads TGCAGCGTTGTTAGCGAACTCAATGAGCAGTTCTTC. This encodes CSVVSELNEQFF.

This clone was observed once. The J gene is TRBJ2-1, the V gene TRBV4-3; 9 nucleotides align to TRBD2. The CDR3 extends over 15 amino acids. Per germline, CDR1 LGHNA and CDR2 YSLEER. After removal of 2 bases from V and 5 bases from J, the junction contained 4 bases not matched to a gene. The CDR3 is CASSQLAGDDNEQFF. In DNA form, the CDR3 reads TGCGCCAGCAGCCAATTAGCGGGGGACGACAATGAGCAGTTCTTC.

The chain joins TRBV9 to TRBJ1-3; D is ambiguous. Looked up from germline, CDR1 is SGDLS and CDR2 is YYNGEE. V was shortened by 2 bases and J by 0 bases, with 15 bases between the two germline ends. The CDR3 spans 17 residues. The CDR3 is CASSVEGSRSSGNTIYF. CDR3 coding DNA: TGTGCCAGCAGCGTCGAGGGCTCCCGGAGCTCTGGAAACACCATATATTTT.

The chain combines TRBV10-3 with TRBJ1-1; D is unclear. This CDR3 is 16 amino acids long. V lost 3 bases, J lost 1 base, and 15 bases lay in between. Germline CDR1 is ENHRY and CDR2 is SYGVKD. CDR3 DNA: TGTGCCATCAGTGAAGGGTTCGACGTTGAGAACACTGAAGCTTTCTTT. Translating gives CAISEGFDVENTEAFF.

The chain employs TRBV7-6 and TRBJ1-6; D call uncertain. Germline V gene data show CDR1 as SGHVS and CDR2 as FNYEAQ. Trimming stripped 1 base from V and 5 bases from J, with 9 bases between. The CDR3 covers 15 residues. The CDR3 here is CASSLGTDHNSPLHF. For the CDR3, the DNA is TGTGCCAGCAGCTTAGGGACCGACCATAATTCACCCCTCCACTTT.

This clone was found once. J is TRBJ1-1 and V is TRBV30; 9 bases align to TRBD1. The CDR3 runs to 15 residues. Germline assignment: CDR1 GTSNPN and CDR2 SVGIG (reference sequence). V shed 2 bases, J shed 2 bases, and the junction held 6 bases outside the gene matches. The CDR3 bases are TGTGCCTGGAGTTCCCCGGGACAGGGAAACACTGAAGCTTTCTTT. This encodes CAWSSPGQGNTEAFF.

The chain joins TRBV5-5 to TRBJ1-6, with a possible D match to TRBD1 (6 bases). The CDR3 totals 13 residues. CDR1 is SGHKS and CDR2 is YYEKEE in the germline V gene (reference sequence). With 7 bases removed from V and 8 bases from J, the gap between germline ends came to 13 bases. CDR3 amino acids: CASGGPEYSPLHF. DNA for the CDR3: TGTGCCAGCGGGGGCCCGGAATATTCACCCCTCCACTTT.

The chain couples TRBV7-9 to TRBJ1-1; 8 bases map to TRBD1. CDR1 and CDR2 (germline): SEHNR, FQNEAQ (reference sequence). This CDR3 has 17 residues. V shed 2 bases, J shed 2 bases, and the junction held 10 bases outside the gene matches. The CDR3 protein is CASSLLYGDRLNTEAFF. Written as DNA, the CDR3 is TGTGCCAGCAGCTTACTGTACGGGGACAGGTTAAACACTGAAGCTTTCTTT.

The chain couples TRBV21-1 to TRBJ1-1. TRBV21-1 is noted as a pseudogene. The CDR3 consists of 14 residues. CDR3 residues: CASSNLGKGTEAFF. The CDR3 DNA is TGTGCCAGCAGCAATCTAGGGAAAGGAACTGAAGCTTTCTTT.

The chain recombines TRBV7-6 with TRBJ1-1; 7 bases match TRBD1. Germline lookup yields CDR1 SGHVS and CDR2 FNYEAQ. The CDR3 loop spans 13 amino acids. Trimming took 5 bases from V and 4 from J; bases not matched to a gene: 4. The chain's CDR3 is CASSQTGSTEAFF. DNA for the CDR3: TGTGCCAGCAGCCAGACAGGGAGCACTGAAGCTTTCTTT. The full variable domain, rest sourced from reference TRBV7-6 and TRBJ1-1, is GAGVSQSPRYKVTKRGQDVALRCDPISGHVSLYWYRQALGQGPEFLTYFNYEAQQDKSGLPNDRFSAERPEGSISTLTIQRTEQRDSAMYRCASSQTGSTEAFFGQGTRLTVV.

The chain is built from TRBV5-8 and TRBJ1-3; D unresolved. In germline, CDR1 is SGHTS, CDR2 YDEGEE. Trimming left V 0 bases short and J 0 bases short, with 4 bases between. The CDR3 sequence is 14 residues long. For the CDR3, the DNA is TGTGCCAGCAGCTTGGACACCTCTGGAAACACCATATATTTT. It translates to CASSLDTSGNTIYF.

A single count supports this clone. One end of the junction is discordant with germline, which a read error may explain. V gene TRBV6-5 combines with J gene TRBJ1-3; TRBD1 is a possible D gene (6 bases). Germline CDR1 and CDR2: MNHEY and SVGAGI. This CDR3 is built from 13 residues. As DNA, the CDR3 is TGTGCCAGCAGGAAAGCTTCTCCGGGACATACGGATTTT. This sequence encodes CASRKASPGHTDF.

V is TRBV3-1 (or the pseudogene TRBV3-2) and J is TRBJ2-1, with 10 bases lining up with TRBD2. Looked up from germline, CDR1 is LGHDT and CDR2 is YNNKEL (reference sequence). The CDR3 consists of 14 residues. V shed 1 base, J shed 10 bases, and the junction held 4 bases outside the gene matches. The CDR3 sequence is CASSQGTSGYEQFF. CDR3 nucleotides: TGTGCCAGCAGCCAAGGGACTAGCGGCTACGAGCAGTTCTTC.

The rearrangement uses TRBV6-6 and TRBJ2-7, with D perhaps assigned TRBD1 or TRBD2 (5 bases each). Germline CDR1 is MNHNY and CDR2 is SVGAGI (reference sequence). The germline V and J ends were trimmed by 6 bases and 2 bases, with 14 bases remaining between them. The CDR3 length is 14 residues. CDR3 coding DNA: TGTGCCAGCAGGCAGGGACCTTCGGCCTACGAGCAGTACTTC. Encoded protein: CASRQGPSAYEQYF.

The J gene is TRBJ1-5, the V gene TRBV10-3; no reliable D call. The CDR3 is made up of 13 amino acids. CDR1 and CDR2 (germline): ENHRY, SYGVKD. V lost 1 base, J lost 5 bases, and 6 bases lay in between. The CDR3 spells CAISEFGDQPQHF. The CDR3 nucleotides read TGTGCCATCAGTGAGTTCGGGGATCAGCCCCAGCATTTT.

The gene calls are TRBV24-1 and TRBJ1-2; possible D gene TRBD1, 5 bases. V shed 2 bases and J shed 5 bases, with 11 bases lying between them. Germline values: CDR1 KGHDR, CDR2 SFDVKD. This CDR3 contains 14 residues. The CDR3 protein is CATSDSGTGYGYTF. Written as DNA, the CDR3 is TGTGCCACCAGTGATTCGGGGACGGGGTATGGCTACACCTTC.

This chain uses TRBV5-6 with TRBJ1-2; D may be TRBD1 (5 bases). This CDR3 spans 13 amino acids. Trimming cost V 4 bases and J 6 bases, with 13 bases left between them. The germline gives CDR1 SGHDT, CDR2 YYEEEE. The CDR3 here is CASSRVEGHGYTF. In DNA form, the CDR3 reads TGTGCCAGCAGCAGAGTAGAGGGACATGGCTACACCTTC.

V gene TRBV5-1 combines with J gene TRBJ2-7, with D uncertain. Germline CDR1 reads SGHRS; CDR2 reads YFSETQ. V lost 0 bases to trimming and J lost 0 bases, with 16 bases between them. The CDR3 totals 17 residues. The CDR3 DNA sequence: TGCGCCAGCAGCTTGGGGGGAAGCTCCCCCTCCTCCTACGAGCAGTACTTC. Encoded protein: CASSLGGSSPSSYEQYF. Based on the CDR3 plus reference TRBV5-1 and TRBJ2-7, the full variable domain is KAGVTQTPRYLIKTRGQQVTLSCSPISGHRSVSWYQQTPGQGLQFLFEYFSETQRNKGNFPGRFSGRQFSNSRSEMNVSTLELGDSALYLCASSLGGSSPSSYEQYFGPGTRLTVT.

This rearrangement joins TRBV9 to TRBJ2-7, with TRBD1 matching 9 bases. The germline V gene encodes CDR1 SGDLS and CDR2 YYNGEE. The trim removed 3 bases at V and 6 bases at J, leaving 10 bases unmatched. The CDR3 has 15 residues. Here the CDR3 reads CASSGGDRAFREQYF. The CDR3 nucleotides read TGTGCCAGCAGCGGAGGGGACAGGGCGTTCCGCGAGCAGTACTTC. Using reference TRBV9 and TRBJ2-7 for the parts outside the CDR3, the full variable domain is DSGVTQTPKHLITATGQRVTLRCSPRSGDLSVYWYQQSLDQGLQFLIQYYNGEERAKGNILERFSAQQFPDLHSELNLSSLELGDSALYFCASSGGDRAFREQYFGPGTRLTVT.